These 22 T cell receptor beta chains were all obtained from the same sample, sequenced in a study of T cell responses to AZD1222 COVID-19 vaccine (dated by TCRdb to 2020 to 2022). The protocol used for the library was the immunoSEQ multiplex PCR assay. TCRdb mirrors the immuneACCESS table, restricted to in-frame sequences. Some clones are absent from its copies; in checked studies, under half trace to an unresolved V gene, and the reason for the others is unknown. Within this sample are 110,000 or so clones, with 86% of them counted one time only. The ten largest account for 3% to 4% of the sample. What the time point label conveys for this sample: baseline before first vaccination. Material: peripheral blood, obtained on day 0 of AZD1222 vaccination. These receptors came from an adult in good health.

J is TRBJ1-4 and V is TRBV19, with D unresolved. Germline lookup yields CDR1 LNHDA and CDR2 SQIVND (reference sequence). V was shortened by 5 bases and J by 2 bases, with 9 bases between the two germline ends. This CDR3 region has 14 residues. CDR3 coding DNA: TGTGCCAGTAGTCCCCATCGGACTAATGAAAAACTGTTTTTT. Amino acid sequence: CASSPHRTNEKLFF.

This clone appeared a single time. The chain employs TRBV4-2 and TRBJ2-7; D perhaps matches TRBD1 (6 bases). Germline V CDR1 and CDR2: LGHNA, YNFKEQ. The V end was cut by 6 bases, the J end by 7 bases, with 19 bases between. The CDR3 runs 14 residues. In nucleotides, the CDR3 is TGTGCCAGCAGTCTCGGATCCCCAAGGGGGGAGCAGTACTTC. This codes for CASSLGSPRGEQYF.

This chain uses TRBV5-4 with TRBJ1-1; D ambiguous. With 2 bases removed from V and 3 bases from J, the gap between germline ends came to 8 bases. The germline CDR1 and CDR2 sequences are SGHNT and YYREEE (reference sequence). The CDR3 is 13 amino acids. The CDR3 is CASSFGEDTEAFF. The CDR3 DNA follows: TGTGCCAGCAGCTTCGGGGAGGACACTGAAGCTTTCTTT.

CDR3 nucleotides: TGTGCCACCAGCAGAGACCATAGCGGATTCACGAGCGAGCAGTACTTC. It encodes CATSRDHSGFTSEQYF. The chain joins TRBV15 to TRBJ2-7, with D possibly being TRBD2 (6 bases). The germline V gene has CDR1 LNHNV and CDR2 YYDKDF (reference sequence). Trimming took 0 bases from V and 6 from J, leaving 18 bases between them. This CDR3 region has 16 residues.

CDR3 DNA: TGTGCCAGCAGCGTAGGCCCAGGGGTGATGAACACTGAAGCTTTCTTT. Translation: CASSVGPGVMNTEAFF. The V and J genes are TRBV9 and TRBJ1-1; tentatively, D is TRBD1 (6 bases). The CDR3 totals 16 residues. Germline V CDR1 and CDR2: SGDLS, YYNGEE. The V and J ends lost 0 bases and 0 bases respectively, with 12 bases between them. The variable domain in full, with the rest retrieved from reference TRBV9 and TRBJ1-1, is DSGVTQTPKHLITATGQRVTLRCSPRSGDLSVYWYQQSLDQGLQFLIQYYNGEERAKGNILERFSAQQFPDLHSELNLSSLELGDSALYFCASSVGPGVMNTEAFFGQGTRLTVV.

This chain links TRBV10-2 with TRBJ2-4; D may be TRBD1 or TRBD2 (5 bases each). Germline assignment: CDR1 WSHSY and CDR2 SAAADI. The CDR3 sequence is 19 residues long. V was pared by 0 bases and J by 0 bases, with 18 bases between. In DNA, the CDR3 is TGCGCCAGCAGTGAGTCGAGGGGCAGGACCACTGTAGCCAAAAACATTCAGTACTTC. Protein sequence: CASSESRGRTTVAKNIQYF.

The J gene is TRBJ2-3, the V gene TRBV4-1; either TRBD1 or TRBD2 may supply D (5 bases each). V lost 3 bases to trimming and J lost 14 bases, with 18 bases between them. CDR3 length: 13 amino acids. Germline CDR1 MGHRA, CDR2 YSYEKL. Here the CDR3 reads CASSQGVSSRVYF. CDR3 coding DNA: TGCGCCAGCAGCCAGGGGGTCTCATCGAGGGTGTATTTT.

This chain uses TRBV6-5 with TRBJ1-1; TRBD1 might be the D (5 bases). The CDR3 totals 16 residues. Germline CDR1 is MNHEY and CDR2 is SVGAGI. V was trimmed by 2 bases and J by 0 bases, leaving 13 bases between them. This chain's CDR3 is CASSYTAQGMNTEAFF. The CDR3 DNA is TGTGCCAGCAGTTACACAGCGCAGGGCATGAACACTGAAGCTTTCTTT.

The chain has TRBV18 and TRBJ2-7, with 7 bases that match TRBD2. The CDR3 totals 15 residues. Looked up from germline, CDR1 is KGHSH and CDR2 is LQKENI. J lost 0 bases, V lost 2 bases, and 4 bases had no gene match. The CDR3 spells CASSPVGGTSYEQYF. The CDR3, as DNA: TGTGCCAGCTCACCAGTCGGGGGGACCTCCTACGAGCAGTACTTC. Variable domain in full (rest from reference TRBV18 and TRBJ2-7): NAGVMQNPRHLVRRRGQEARLRCSPMKGHSHVYWYRQLPEEGLKFMVYLQKENIIDESGMPKERFSAEFPKEGPSILRIQQVVRGDSAAYFCASSPVGGTSYEQYFGPGTRLTVT.

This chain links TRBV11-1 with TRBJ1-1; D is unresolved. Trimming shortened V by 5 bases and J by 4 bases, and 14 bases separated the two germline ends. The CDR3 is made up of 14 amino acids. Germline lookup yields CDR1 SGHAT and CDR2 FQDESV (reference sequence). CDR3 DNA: TGTGCCAGCAGCACGGACGGGATCACCACTGAAGCTTTCTTT. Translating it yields CASSTDGITTEAFF.

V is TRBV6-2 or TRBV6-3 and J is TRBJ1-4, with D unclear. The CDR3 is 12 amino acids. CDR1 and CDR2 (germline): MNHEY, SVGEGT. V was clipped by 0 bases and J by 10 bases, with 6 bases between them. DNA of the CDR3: TGTGCCAGCAGTTACTCTCCGGGAAAACTGTTTTTT. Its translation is CASSYSPGKLFF.

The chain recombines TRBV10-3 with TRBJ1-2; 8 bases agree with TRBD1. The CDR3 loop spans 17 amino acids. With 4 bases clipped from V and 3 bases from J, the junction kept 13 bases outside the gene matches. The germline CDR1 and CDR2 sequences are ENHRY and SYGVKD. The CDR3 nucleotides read TGTGCCATCAGTGCAGGGCAGGGGGCTATGTGGTACTATGGCTACACCTTC. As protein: CAISAGQGAMWYYGYTF.

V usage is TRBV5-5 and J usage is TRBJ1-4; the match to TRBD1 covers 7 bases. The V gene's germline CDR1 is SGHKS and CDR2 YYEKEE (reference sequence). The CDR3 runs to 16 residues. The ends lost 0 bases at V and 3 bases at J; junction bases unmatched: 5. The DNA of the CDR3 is TGTGCCAGCAGCTTGGAGGTCAGGGGGGCTAATGAAAAACTGTTTTTT. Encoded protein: CASSLEVRGANEKLFF.

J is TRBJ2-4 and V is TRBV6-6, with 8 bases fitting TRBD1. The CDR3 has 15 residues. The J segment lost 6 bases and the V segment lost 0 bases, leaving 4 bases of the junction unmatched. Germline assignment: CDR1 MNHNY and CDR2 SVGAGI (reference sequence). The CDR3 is CASSYSQGAGNIQYF. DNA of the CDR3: TGTGCCAGCAGTTACTCTCAGGGGGCTGGAAACATTCAGTACTTC.

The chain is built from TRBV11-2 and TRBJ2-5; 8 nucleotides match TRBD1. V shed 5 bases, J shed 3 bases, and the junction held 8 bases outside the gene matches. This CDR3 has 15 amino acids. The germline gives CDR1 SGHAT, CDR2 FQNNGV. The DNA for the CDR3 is TGTGCCAGCAGCAGGGGGACAGGCGGAGAAGAGACCCAGTACTTC. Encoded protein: CASSRGTGGEETQYF.

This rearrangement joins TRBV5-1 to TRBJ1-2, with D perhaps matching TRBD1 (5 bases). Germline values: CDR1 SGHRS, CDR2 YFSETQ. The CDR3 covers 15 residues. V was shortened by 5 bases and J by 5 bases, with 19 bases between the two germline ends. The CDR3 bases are TGCGCCAGCAGAGCCGCCGGGACGGAAATTTATGGCTACACCTTC. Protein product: CASRAAGTEIYGYTF.

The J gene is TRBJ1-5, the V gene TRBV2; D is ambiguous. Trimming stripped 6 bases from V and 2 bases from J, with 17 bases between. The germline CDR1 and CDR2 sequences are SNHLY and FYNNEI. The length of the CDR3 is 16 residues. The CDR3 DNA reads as TGTGCCAGCAGGGCTGATGGGGTTCGAGGCAATCAGCCCCAGCATTTT. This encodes CASRADGVRGNQPQHF.

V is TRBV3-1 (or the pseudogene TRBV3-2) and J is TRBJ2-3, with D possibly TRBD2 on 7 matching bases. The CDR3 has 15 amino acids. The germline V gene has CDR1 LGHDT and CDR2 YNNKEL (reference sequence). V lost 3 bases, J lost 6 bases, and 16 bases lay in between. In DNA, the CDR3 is TGTGCCAGCAGCCAGGCGGGGGCGACTATTGATACGCAGTATTTT. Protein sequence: CASSQAGATIDTQYF.

CDR3 sequence (DNA): TGTGCCAGCAGCCGAGGAGCAGCTGGTCCCCCCCAGCATTTT. This encodes CASSRGAAGPPQHF. The chain joins TRBV7-9 to TRBJ1-5; no clear D gene. This CDR3 is 14 amino acids long. Germline CDR1 reads SEHNR; CDR2 reads FQNEAQ (reference sequence). The ends were cut back, 5 bases at V and 10 bases at J, with 18 bases in the middle.

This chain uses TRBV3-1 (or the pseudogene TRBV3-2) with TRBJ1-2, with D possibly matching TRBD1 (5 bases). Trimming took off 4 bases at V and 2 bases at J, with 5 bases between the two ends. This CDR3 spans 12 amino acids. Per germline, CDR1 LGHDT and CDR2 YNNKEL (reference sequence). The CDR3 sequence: CASSRQNYGYTF. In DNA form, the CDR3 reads TGTGCCAGCAGCCGACAGAACTATGGCTACACCTTC.

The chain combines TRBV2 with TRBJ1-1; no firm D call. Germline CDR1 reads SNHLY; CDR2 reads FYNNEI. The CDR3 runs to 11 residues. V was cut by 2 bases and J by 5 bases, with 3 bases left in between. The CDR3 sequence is CASSEQTEAFF. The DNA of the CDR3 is TGTGCCAGCAGTGAACAGACTGAAGCTTTCTTT.

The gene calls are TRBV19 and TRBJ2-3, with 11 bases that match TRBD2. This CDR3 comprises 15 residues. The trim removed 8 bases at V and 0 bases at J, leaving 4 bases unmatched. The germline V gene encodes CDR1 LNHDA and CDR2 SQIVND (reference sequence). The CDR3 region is CASSPSGRSTDTQYF. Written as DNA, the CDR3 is TGTGCCAGTTCCCCTAGCGGGAGGAGCACAGATACGCAGTATTTT.